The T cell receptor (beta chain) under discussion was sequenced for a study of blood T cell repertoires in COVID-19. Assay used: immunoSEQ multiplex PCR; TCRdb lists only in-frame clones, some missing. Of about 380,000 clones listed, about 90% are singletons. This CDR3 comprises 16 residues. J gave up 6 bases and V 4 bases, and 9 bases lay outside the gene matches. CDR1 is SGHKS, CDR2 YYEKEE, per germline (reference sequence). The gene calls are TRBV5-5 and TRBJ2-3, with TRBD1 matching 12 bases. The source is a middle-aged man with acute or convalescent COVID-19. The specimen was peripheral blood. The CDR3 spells CASSTGTGGLWDTQYF. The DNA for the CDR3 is TGTGCCAGCAGCACCGGGACAGGGGGCTTATGGGATACGCAGTATTTT.